These T cell receptor beta chains were read from a single sample in a study of blood T cells in healthy people across ages. MiXCR, applied by TCRdb to the 5' RACE reads, yields one record per CDR3 protein. The sample lists about 1,500,000 distinct CDR3 sequences; about 43% were seen once. Sequences were obtained from blood. Every receptor here comes from a young woman in good health. CDR3s include the opening cysteine and the closing phenylalanine or tryptophan. D genes are given only for firm matches. Size tells how often a clone was seen (once, few, many) or the class of an expanded clone, and some rows leave it out.

D: TRBD2; V: TRBV20-1; J: TRBJ2-3; size: few; length: 13; DNA: TGCAGTGCCCGGGGGGACGGCACAGATACGCAGTATTTT; CDR3: CSARGDGTDTQYF
D: TRBD1; V: TRBV20-1; J: TRBJ1-5; size: NA; length: 14; DNA: TGCAGTGCTAACAGAAAGACAGGGTATCAGCCCCAGCATTTT; CDR3: CSANRKTGYQPQHF
D: NA; V: TRBV6-6; J: TRBJ2-1; size: NA; length: 13; DNA: TGTGCCAGCACTCTGGGTTTCGACAATGAGCAGTTCTTC; CDR3: CASTLGFDNEQFF
D: NA; V: TRBV20-1; J: TRBJ1-2; size: few; length: 14; DNA: TGCAGTGCTAATTGGGTGGCGGGATCTAATGGCTACACCTTC; CDR3: CSANWVAGSNGYTF
D: NA; V: TRBV24-1; J: TRBJ2-1; size: few; length: 14; DNA: TGTGCCACCAGTGCCCCGGACAGCGAAAATGAGCAGTTCTTC; CDR3: CATSAPDSENEQFF
D: NA; V: TRBV7-9; J: TRBJ2-3; size: many; length: 11; DNA: TGTGCCAGCAGGGACACAGATACGCAGTATTTT; CDR3: CASRDTDTQYF
D: TRBD2; V: TRBV6-1; J: TRBJ2-7; size: many; length: 13; DNA: TGTGCCAGCAGTGGGACTAGCGCCTACGAGCAGTACTTC; CDR3: CASSGTSAYEQYF
D: TRBD2; V: TRBV15; J: TRBJ2-3; size: NA; length: 16; DNA: TGTGCCACCAGCCTCGGGTTAGCGGGAGACACAGATACGCAGTATTTT; CDR3: CATSLGLAGDTDTQYF
D: NA; V: TRBV20-1; J: TRBJ1-2; size: few; length: 15; DNA: TGCAGTGACGGGGGCAGGGCGGCCCATAACTATGGCTACACCTTC; CDR3: CSDGGRAAHNYGYTF
D: TRBD1; V: TRBV25-1; J: TRBJ2-3; size: few; length: 17; DNA: TGTGCCAGCAGACAGACCGGGACAGGGGGCGCATCAGATACGCAGTATTTT; CDR3: CASRQTGTGGASDTQYF
D: NA; V: TRBV12-3/TRBV12-4; J: TRBJ1-1; size: NA; length: 15; DNA: TGTGCCAGCAGTTTAGCGCGAGTCATGAGGACTGAAGCTTTCTTT; CDR3: CASSLARVMRTEAFF
D: TRBD1; V: TRBV29-1; J: TRBJ2-7; size: NA; length: 14; DNA: TGCAGCGCCGATAGGACAGGGGGCGGCTACGAGCAGTACTTC; CDR3: CSADRTGGGYEQYF
D: TRBD1; V: TRBV12-3/TRBV12-4; J: TRBJ2-3; size: few; length: 15; DNA: TGTGCCAGCAGCGCGACAGGGCCAAACACAGATACGCAGTATTTT; CDR3: CASSATGPNTDTQYF
D: NA; V: TRBV20-1; J: TRBJ2-1; size: few; length: 11; DNA: TGCAGTGCTGCTCTGAACGATGAGCAGTTCTTC; CDR3: CSAALNDEQFF
D: TRBD1; V: TRBV4-1; J: TRBJ2-7; size: many; length: 15; DNA: TGCGCCAGCAGCCAAGAAGGGACAGGGGCCTACGAGCAGTACTTC; CDR3: CASSQEGTGAYEQYF
D: NA; V: TRBV20-1; J: TRBJ1-1; size: NA; length: 15; DNA: TGCAGTGCTATTGACCCGGGACGGGGGAACACTGAAGCTTTCTTT; CDR3: CSAIDPGRGNTEAFF
D: NA; V: TRBV20-1; J: TRBJ1-2; size: NA; length: 13; DNA: TGCAGTGCTCCAGACAGCCCTAACTATGGCTACACCTTC; CDR3: CSAPDSPNYGYTF
D: NA; V: TRBV10-3; J: TRBJ2-4; size: many; length: 16; DNA: TGTGCCATCAGTTCCCCCGAGGGGAATCCAAGAAACATTCAGTACTTC; CDR3: CAISSPEGNPRNIQYF
D: TRBD1; V: TRBV9; J: TRBJ2-3; size: few; length: 16; DNA: TGTGCCAGCAGCGTAGTGGCAGGGGGAAGGGCAGATACGCAGTATTTT; CDR3: CASSVVAGGRADTQYF
D: NA; V: TRBV30; J: TRBJ2-7; size: NA; length: 13; DNA: TGTGCCTGGAGTGTAGAGGGCTCCTACGAGCAGTACTTC; CDR3: CAWSVEGSYEQYF
D: NA; V: TRBV25-1; J: TRBJ1-2; size: NA; length: 13; DNA: TGTGCCAGCAGTGATCCCGGGGTCTATGGCTACACCTTC; CDR3: CASSDPGVYGYTF
D: NA; V: TRBV7-2; J: TRBJ1-1; size: NA; length: 14; DNA: TGTGCCAGCAGCTTAAGCCGGAAGAACACTGAAGCTTTCTTT; CDR3: CASSLSRKNTEAFF
D: NA; V: TRBV6-1; J: TRBJ1-5; size: few; length: 13; DNA: TGTGCCGGGGGGTACCAGACCAATCAGCCCCAGCATTTT; CDR3: CAGGYQTNQPQHF
D: NA; V: TRBV7-2; J: TRBJ2-5; size: NA; length: 14; DNA: TGTGCCAGCAGTCTCGGACCGGGTCCAGAGACCCAGTACTTC; CDR3: CASSLGPGPETQYF
D: NA; V: TRBV4-2; J: TRBJ2-1; size: NA; length: 14; DNA: TGTGCCAGCAGCCCCGACCCCAGCGACAATGAGCAGTTCTTC; CDR3: CASSPDPSDNEQFF
D: TRBD1; V: TRBV20-1; J: TRBJ2-7; size: NA; length: 16; DNA: TGCAGTGTTAGAGTGTGGAGCGGACAGGTGAATTACGAGCAGTACTTC; CDR3: CSVRVWSGQVNYEQYF
D: NA; V: TRBV7-2; J: TRBJ1-6; size: NA; length: 16; DNA: TGTGCCAGCAGCTTAGCGTATGGAGGGGTAGGATCACCCCTCCACTTT; CDR3: CASSLAYGGVGSPLHF
D: NA; V: TRBV5-1; J: TRBJ1-4; size: NA; length: 15; DNA: TGCGCCAGCAGCTTGAGTCCGGATTATAATGAAAAACTGTTTTTT; CDR3: CASSLSPDYNEKLFF
D: TRBD2; V: TRBV5-1; J: TRBJ2-3; size: NA; length: 18; DNA: TGCGCCAGCAGCCCTCCCGGGACTAGCGGCCCTTATCCCGATACGCAGTATTTT; CDR3: CASSPPGTSGPYPDTQYF
D: NA; V: TRBV6-1; J: TRBJ2-7; size: NA; length: 15; DNA: TGTGCCAGCAGTGAACAGTTTGGGACCTCCTACGAGCAGTACTTC; CDR3: CASSEQFGTSYEQYF
D: NA; V: TRBV7-9; J: TRBJ2-3; size: NA; length: 13; DNA: TGTGCCAGCATCCAGGGGTGGATGGATACGCAGTATTTT; CDR3: CASIQGWMDTQYF
D: NA; V: TRBV2; J: TRBJ2-7; size: NA; length: 16; DNA: TGTGCCAGCCCCCCCCCGGAGCAGGGATTTTCCTACGAGCAGTACTTC; CDR3: CASPPPEQGFSYEQYF
D: NA; V: TRBV28; J: TRBJ2-7; size: NA; length: 14; DNA: TGTGCCAGCAGTTCCCAGTTCAGCTCCTACGAGCAGTACTTC; CDR3: CASSSQFSSYEQYF
D: NA; V: TRBV6-6; J: TRBJ2-7; size: NA; length: 14; DNA: TGTGCCAGCAGTTACGGGAGTGGAAAGAACGAGCAGTACTTC; CDR3: CASSYGSGKNEQYF
D: TRBD2; V: TRBV9; J: TRBJ2-2; size: once; length: 15; DNA: TGTGCCAGCAGGGGGTCCCAGCGGGGCACCGGGGAGCTGTTTTTT; CDR3: CASRGSQRGTGELFF
D: NA; V: TRBV7-6; J: TRBJ2-5; size: NA; length: 14; DNA: TGTGCCAGCAGCTTAGCATTTTCGGCAGACGGGCAGTACTTC; CDR3: CASSLAFSADGQYF
D: TRBD1; V: TRBV20-1; J: TRBJ2-3; size: few; length: 14; DNA: TGCAGTGCTAGTGGGACAGGGATCACAGATACGCAGTATTTT; CDR3: CSASGTGITDTQYF